A selection of T cell receptor beta chains follows, all from one sample in a study of T cell changes during pregnancy in multiple sclerosis. Here immunoSEQ multiplex PCR was the method, and the copy in TCRdb shows in-frame clones only, minus some. Counted here are about 33,000 clones, around 93% occurring once; the ten biggest clones make up about 3%. The sequencing here drew on CD4+ T cells from peripheral blood mononuclear cells, taken in the third trimester of pregnancy. The receptor source for this set is a female donor in good health, enrolled as a control in a pregnancy study. The CDR3 runs from the conserved cysteine through the conserved F or W. A D gene is named only where the DNA matches it firmly. Where a row states a size, it is once, few, many or the class of an expanded clone; other rows omit it.

clone_size d_call j_call v_call cdr3_aa cdr3_nt
- TRBD2 TRBJ2-5 TRBV5-8 CASSLGLAGLGTQYF TGTGCCAGCAGCTTGGGACTAGCGGGGTTGGGGACCCAGTACTTC
- TRBD1 TRBJ2-5 TRBV6-1 CASRATGGAETQYF TGTGCCAGCAGGGCAACAGGGGGCGCGGAGACCCAGTACTTC
- - TRBJ2-1 TRBV2 CASSGSGAYNEQFF TGTGCCAGCAGTGGGTCGGGAGCCTACAATGAGCAGTTCTTC
- TRBD1 TRBJ1-3 TRBV6-5 CASSPTGAGNTIYF TGTGCCAGCAGCCCGACAGGGGCGGGAAACACCATATATTTT
- - TRBJ1-1 TRBV28 CASSLAPGGAFF TGTGCCAGCAGTTTAGCGCCCGGAGGGGCTTTCTTT
- - TRBJ2-5 TRBV7-2 CASSSGVQETQYF TGTGCCAGCAGCTCCGGGGTCCAAGAGACCCAGTACTTC
- TRBD1 TRBJ2-7 TRBV7-9 CASSPRTGWHEQYF TGTGCCAGCAGCCCCCGGACAGGGTGGCACGAGCAGTACTTC
- - TRBJ2-3 TRBV7-2 CASSPISRDTQYF TGTGCCAGCAGCCCTATTAGCCGCGATACGCAGTATTTT
- - TRBJ2-1 TRBV5-4 CASIESTNSDEQFF TGTGCCAGCATCGAATCGACTAATTCCGATGAGCAGTTCTTC
once TRBD1 TRBJ2-3 TRBV4-1 CASSLKGAPPDTQYF TGCGCCAGCAGCCTGAAGGGGGCCCCTCCAGATACGCAGTATTTT
- TRBD2 TRBJ2-7 TRBV11-2 CASSLLAGVGYEQYF TGTGCCAGCAGCCTCCTGGCGGGAGTTGGCTACGAGCAGTACTTC
- TRBD2 TRBJ2-1 TRBV19 CASSLLAGGPWNEQFF TGTGCCAGTAGTTTGCTAGCGGGAGGGCCCTGGAATGAGCAGTTCTTC
- TRBD2 TRBJ2-7 TRBV5-1 CASSLDGTSGGLSYEQYF TGCGCCAGCAGCTTGGACGGGACTAGCGGGGGCCTTTCCTACGAGCAGTACTTC
- TRBD1 TRBJ1-2 TRBV18 CASSLSIGGTGGVRDYGYTF TGTGCCAGCTCACTTTCTATAGGAGGGACAGGGGGCGTTCGAGACTATGGCTACACCTTC
- - TRBJ1-5 TRBV2 CASTAGEDQPQHF TGTGCCAGCACGGCGGGGGAGGATCAGCCCCAGCATTTT
- TRBD1 TRBJ1-6 TRBV7-6 CASSPAGTGINSPLHF TGTGCCAGCAGCCCTGCTGGGACAGGGATAAATTCACCCCTCCACTTT
- - TRBJ1-1 TRBV29-1 CSAKTGIGTEAFF TGCAGCGCTAAAACAGGGATCGGGACTGAAGCTTTCTTT
- TRBD1 TRBJ1-2 TRBV5-6 CASSDIPGQGYRGYTF TGTGCCAGCAGCGATATCCCGGGACAGGGGTATCGTGGCTACACCTTC
- TRBD1 TRBJ1-2 TRBV6-1 CASRADRGGGYTF TGTGCCAGCAGAGCCGACAGGGGCGGTGGCTACACCTTC
- - TRBJ1-4 TRBV10-1 CASYTNSGLSEKLFF TGCGCCAGCTATACCAACTCAGGTCTAAGTGAAAAACTGTTTTTT
- TRBD1 TRBJ2-1 TRBV5-4 CASRSTGATSSYNEQFF TGTGCCAGCAGGTCGACAGGGGCCACGAGCTCCTACAATGAGCAGTTCTTC
- TRBD1 TRBJ1-2 TRBV28 CASSYPGQVYGYTF TGTGCCAGCAGTTACCCAGGACAGGTCTATGGCTACACCTTC
- TRBD1 TRBJ2-1 TRBV27 CASSSLGTGNEQFF TGTGCCAGCAGTTCTCTTGGGACAGGGAATGAGCAGTTCTTC
- TRBD2 TRBJ2-7 TRBV7-9 CASSLGGGRAYEQYF TGTGCCAGCAGCTTAGGGGGCGGGAGGGCCTACGAGCAGTACTTC
- TRBD1 TRBJ2-7 TRBV29-1 CSVLAGTGVYEQYF TGCAGCGTTTTGGCCGGGACAGGGGTCTACGAGCAGTACTTC
- - TRBJ2-7 TRBV25-1 CASSESGVRFYEQYF TGTGCCAGCAGTGAATCAGGGGTCAGATTCTACGAGCAGTACTTC
- TRBD1 TRBJ2-7 TRBV7-9 CASSLGQGDEQYF TGTGCCAGCAGCTTAGGACAGGGGGACGAGCAGTACTTC
- TRBD1 TRBJ2-5 TRBV18 CASSPGTDQETQYF TGTGCCAGCTCACCCGGGACAGACCAAGAGACCCAGTACTTC
- - TRBJ2-3 TRBV5-1 CASSRLWETSDTQYF TGCGCCAGCAGCCGCCTGTGGGAGACGTCAGATACGCAGTATTTT
- TRBD1 TRBJ2-7 TRBV14 CASSQAVRTGPYEQYF TGTGCCAGCAGCCAAGCAGTAAGGACAGGGCCGTACGAGCAGTACTTC
- - TRBJ2-3 TRBV7-9 CASRIKGGPGGDTQYF TGTGCCAGCAGGATCAAGGGGGGGCCAGGAGGAGATACGCAGTATTTT
- TRBD2 TRBJ2-3 TRBV2 CASSEAEWGGATDTQYF TGTGCCAGCAGTGAAGCGGAGTGGGGGGGAGCCACAGATACGCAGTATTTT
- TRBD2 TRBJ2-1 TRBV4-3 CASSLRLAGGLSSYNEQFF TGCGCCAGCAGCCTACGACTAGCGGGAGGATTGAGCTCCTACAATGAGCAGTTCTTC
- - TRBJ2-1 TRBV20-1 CSARGGGEQFF TGCAGTGCCAGAGGGGGGGGTGAGCAGTTCTTC
- TRBD2 TRBJ2-3 TRBV19 CASSIGASGKTDTQYF TGTGCCAGTAGTATAGGGGCTAGCGGGAAGACAGATACGCAGTATTTT
- TRBD2 TRBJ2-5 TRBV18 CASSPVGPSGRARQETQYF TGTGCCAGCTCTCCGGTTGGTCCTAGCGGGAGGGCGAGGCAAGAGACCCAGTACTTC
- TRBD1 TRBJ2-5 TRBV18 CASSPIVGQGSETQYF TGTGCCAGCTCACCTATTGTGGGACAGGGGTCGGAGACCCAGTACTTC
- - TRBJ2-7 TRBV5-8 CASSLRGATINYEQYF TGTGCCAGCAGCTTACGGGGGGCGACCATAAATTACGAGCAGTACTTC
once TRBD2 TRBJ2-3 TRBV7-9 CASSLGDGAGDPTDTQYF TGTGCCAGCAGCTTAGGTGACGGGGCGGGGGACCCCACAGATACGCAGTATTTT
- TRBD2 TRBJ2-7 TRBV6-1 CASSEGGLAGIYEQYF TGTGCCAGCAGTGAAGGGGGACTAGCGGGAATCTACGAGCAGTACTTC
- - TRBJ2-3 TRBV11-2 CASRLVTDTQYF TGTGCCAGCAGACTCGTCACAGATACGCAGTATTTT
- - TRBJ1-1 TRBV4-1 CASSQDGTVNTEAFF TGCGCCAGCAGCCAAGACGGGACTGTTAACACTGAAGCTTTCTTT
once - TRBJ1-1 TRBV7-2 CASSFSPGGYEAFF TGTGCCAGCAGTTTTTCTCCGGGAGGATATGAAGCTTTCTTT
- TRBD2 TRBJ2-5 TRBV5-1 CASSISGGETQYF TGCGCCAGCAGCATCAGCGGGGGAGAGACCCAGTACTTC
few - TRBJ1-6 TRBV25-1 CASSDPDSPLHF TGTGCCAGCAGTGATCCCGATTCACCCCTCCACTTT
- - TRBJ1-3 TRBV11-2 CASSRIGGSGNTIYF TGTGCCAGCAGCCGGATCGGGGGCTCTGGAAACACCATATATTTT